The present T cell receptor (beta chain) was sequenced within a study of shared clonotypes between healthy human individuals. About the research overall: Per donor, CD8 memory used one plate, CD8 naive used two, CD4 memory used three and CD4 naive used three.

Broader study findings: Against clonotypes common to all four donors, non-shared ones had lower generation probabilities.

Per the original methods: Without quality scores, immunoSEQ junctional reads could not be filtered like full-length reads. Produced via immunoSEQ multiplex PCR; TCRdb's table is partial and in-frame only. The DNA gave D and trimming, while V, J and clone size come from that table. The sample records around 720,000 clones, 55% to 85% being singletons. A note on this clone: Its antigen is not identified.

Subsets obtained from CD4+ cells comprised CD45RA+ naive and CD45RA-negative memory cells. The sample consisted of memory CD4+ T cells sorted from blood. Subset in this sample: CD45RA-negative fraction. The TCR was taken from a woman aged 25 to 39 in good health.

CDR3 DNA: TGTGCCAGCAGCTCCTCTAGCGGGAGAATCTACGAGCAGTACTTC. Protein product: CASSSSSGRIYEQYF. The chain combines TRBV7-9 with TRBJ2-7; TRBD2 aligns across 10 bases. J lost 3 bases, V lost 4 bases, and 6 bases had no gene match. Germline CDR1 is SEHNR and CDR2 is FQNEAQ (reference sequence). This CDR3 region has 15 residues.